Shown below are 25 T cell receptor beta chains from a single sample sequenced in a study of T cells in narcolepsy (dated by TCRdb to 2016 to 2018). Libraries were made using the immunoSEQ multiplex PCR assay. In TCRdb, the immuneACCESS table is reduced to in-frame sequences with V and J assigned. These tables do not hold every clone; where another copy was compared, an unresolved V gene accounts for under half, and the others remain unexplained. The sample data list tens of thousands of clones, and around 89% of these were observed just once. Together, the top ten hold 1% to 1.5% of the sample. Sequences were obtained from CD45RA- memory CD4+ T cells from PBMCs. The cell subset or site label on this specimen signifies: memory T cells sorted ex vivo from peripheral blood. All receptors come from a human donor with narcolepsy.

The V and J genes are TRBV7-3 and TRBJ2-7; 10 positions agree with TRBD1. This CDR3 is built from 14 residues. V lost 2 bases and J lost 6; bases outside the gene matches: 4. Germline loops: CDR1 SGHTA, CDR2 FQGTGA. In nucleotides, the CDR3 is TGTGCCAGCAGCTTAGGGACAGGGGCCGGCGAGCAGTACTTC. Translating it yields CASSLGTGAGEQYF.

V usage is TRBV5-1 and J usage is TRBJ2-3; 13 bases align to TRBD2. CDR3 size: 17 residues. Per the germline V gene, CDR1 is SGHRS and CDR2 is YFSETQ. V was pared by 0 bases and J by 1 base, with 2 bases of the junction left unmatched. The CDR3 is CASSLGTSGGGTDTQYF. The CDR3, as DNA: TGCGCCAGCAGCTTGGGTACTAGCGGGGGGGGCACAGATACGCAGTATTTT.

This rearrangement joins TRBV6-5 to TRBJ2-3; 8 positions match TRBD2. The CDR3 spans 15 residues. Germline loops: CDR1 MNHEY, CDR2 SVGAGI. Germline trimming cut 4 bases from V and 5 bases from J; bases unmatched to any gene: 8. The CDR3 sequence is CASSLGGGSGDTQYF. Written as DNA, the CDR3 is TGTGCCAGCAGTTTAGGCGGGGGGTCCGGAGATACGCAGTATTTT.

V usage is TRBV7-3 and J usage is TRBJ1-2; D not resolved. The V gene lost 2 bases and the J gene lost 2 bases, with 6 bases spanning the gap. CDR3 length: 13 residues. Germline V gene lookup returns CDR1 SGHTA and CDR2 FQGTGA. For the CDR3, the DNA is TGTGCCAGCAGCTTAGGCGGAAACTATGGCTACACCTTC. It yields the protein CASSLGGNYGYTF.

This clone was seen a handful of times. Other DNA sequences from this sample encode an identical CDR3 as well. The chain combines TRBV30 with TRBJ2-5, with D perhaps TRBD1 (6 bases). This CDR3 spans 12 amino acids. Germline V gene data show CDR1 as GTSNPN and CDR2 as SVGIG (reference sequence). Trimming pared 0 bases from V and 5 bases from J, leaving 7 bases between. The CDR3 region has the DNA TGTGCCTGGAGTGTAACAGGGGAGACCCAGTACTTC. Translating it yields CAWSVTGETQYF.

This clone appeared once. The chain recombines TRBV5-1 with TRBJ2-5, with D tentatively TRBD1 or TRBD2 (5 bases each). The CDR3 is made up of 12 amino acids. Germline values: CDR1 SGHRS, CDR2 YFSETQ. The V and J ends lost 7 bases and 1 base respectively, with 8 bases between them. The DNA for the CDR3 is TGCGCCAGCGCAGGGACCCAAGAGACCCAGTACTTC. As protein: CASAGTQETQYF.

The V and J genes are TRBV7-6 and TRBJ1-5; D might be TRBD1 (5 bases). Germline CDR1 is SGHVS and CDR2 is FNYEAQ. CDR3 length: 16 residues. Trimming took 5 bases from V and 0 from J, leaving 14 bases between them. This CDR3 reads CASSRGARYSNQPQHF. Here the CDR3 DNA reads TGTGCCAGCAGCCGAGGGGCCAGATATAGCAATCAGCCCCAGCATTTT.

The chain has TRBV5-1 and TRBJ2-5; TRBD2 matches at 11 bases. The CDR3 is 15 amino acids. CDR1 is SGHRS and CDR2 is YFSETQ in the germline V gene. V was pared by 4 bases and J by 7 bases, with 9 bases of the junction left unmatched. Here the CDR3 reads CASSDLAGGPLTQYF. The DNA for the CDR3 is TGCGCCAGCAGCGACCTAGCGGGAGGCCCCTTGACCCAGTACTTC. Drawing the rest from reference TRBV5-1 and TRBJ2-5, the complete variable domain is KAGVTQTPRYLIKTRGQQVTLSCSPISGHRSVSWYQQTPGQGLQFLFEYFSETQRNKGNFPGRFSGRQFSNSRSEMNVSTLELGDSALYLCASSDLAGGPLTQYFGPGTRLLVL.

The chain couples TRBV5-1 to TRBJ2-1; 15 nucleotides match TRBD2. Germline lookup yields CDR1 SGHRS and CDR2 YFSETQ. After removal of 0 bases from V and 8 bases from J, the junction contained 0 bases not matched to a gene. This CDR3 is built from 15 residues. The CDR3 DNA reads as TGCGCCAGCAGCTTGGGGACTAGCGGGAGGGATGAGCAGTTCTTC. Its translation is CASSLGTSGRDEQFF.

The J gene is TRBJ2-1, the V gene TRBV4-1, with TRBD1 identical over 7 bases. Germline-derived CDR1 and CDR2 are MGHRA and YSYEKL. Losses at the gene ends were 2 bases for V and 6 bases for J; bases not matched to a gene: 4. The CDR3 is made up of 14 amino acids. The CDR3 DNA sequence: TGCGCCAGCAGCCAACTTAGGACAGGCAATGAGCAGTTCTTC. Protein: CASSQLRTGNEQFF.

This chain links TRBV9 with TRBJ1-1; D is uncertain. The CDR3 consists of 13 residues. Germline CDR1 is SGDLS and CDR2 is YYNGEE. V was trimmed by 2 bases and J by 2 bases, leaving 7 bases between them. The CDR3 loop reads CASSVASNTEAFF. The DNA of the CDR3 is TGTGCCAGCAGCGTGGCGTCCAACACTGAAGCTTTCTTT.

The rearrangement links TRBV5-1 to TRBJ2-4, with a tentative D call TRBD2 (5 bases). V lost 0 bases to trimming and J lost 2 bases, with 21 bases between them. Germline V CDR1 and CDR2: SGHRS, YFSETQ. The CDR3 contains 19 residues. The CDR3 coding sequence is TGCGCCAGCAGCTTGGCGGGTCCTACCGGGGATATAACCAAAAACATTCAGTACTTC. It translates to CASSLAGPTGDITKNIQYF.

The V and J genes are TRBV2 and TRBJ2-1, with D unclear. The CDR3 spans 12 residues. V dropped 7 bases and J dropped 4 bases, with 8 bases sitting between them. In germline, CDR1 is SNHLY, CDR2 FYNNEI. The CDR3 spells CASKDFYNEQFF. DNA of the CDR3: TGTGCCAGCAAAGACTTTTACAATGAGCAGTTCTTC.

This clone came up a few times. The chain is built from TRBV29-1 and TRBJ2-7; D may match TRBD1 or TRBD2 (5 bases each). The germline V gene encodes CDR1 SQVTM and CDR2 ANQGSEA. The CDR3 is made up of 17 amino acids. V was cut by 1 base and J by 7 bases, with 26 bases left in between. CDR3 DNA sequence: TGCAGCGTTGAAGGTATCCCCGGCAGGGCCTTGGGGAGAGAGCAGTACTTC. This codes for CSVEGIPGRALGREQYF.

The gene calls are TRBV2 and TRBJ2-2; D ambiguous. Germline V gene sequence: CDR1 SNHLY, CDR2 FYNNEI. V lost 4 bases to trimming and J lost 7 bases, with 10 bases between them. CDR3 length equals 13 residues. The CDR3 sequence is CASSAEMHGELFF. The CDR3 nucleotides are TGTGCCAGCAGTGCCGAGATGCACGGGGAGCTGTTTTTT.

This clone is medium-sized. The chain combines TRBV5-6 with TRBJ2-7; maybe TRBD1 (5 bases). V was shortened by 0 bases and J by 3 bases, with 10 bases between the two germline ends. Germline CDR1 reads SGHDT; CDR2 reads YYEEEE. The CDR3 spans 14 residues. The CDR3 DNA follows: TGTGCCAGCAGCTTGGGACAGCTATTCTACGAGCAGTACTTC. It is translated as CASSLGQLFYEQYF.

The chain is built from TRBV6-6 and TRBJ1-5; D perhaps matches TRBD1 (5 bases). Germline assignment: CDR1 MNHNY and CDR2 SVGAGI (reference sequence). The CDR3 consists of 13 residues. V gave up 5 bases and J gave up 6 bases, with 11 bases separating them. The CDR3 coding sequence is TGTGCCAGCAGTGGGGGTTTGATTCAGCCCCAGCATTTT. Translation: CASSGGLIQPQHF.

This chain connects TRBV2 to TRBJ2-3, with D uncertain. V was pared by 5 bases and J by 3 bases, with 18 bases between. CDR3 length: 16 residues. Germline lookup yields CDR1 SNHLY and CDR2 FYNNEI. This CDR3 is CASSKTQLTTTDTQYF. The CDR3, as DNA: TGTGCCAGCAGTAAAACTCAATTGACAACGACAGATACGCAGTATTTT. The whole variable domain, remainder taken from reference TRBV2 and TRBJ2-3, is EPEVTQTPSHQVTQMGQEVILRCVPISNHLYFYWYRQILGQKVEFLVSFYNNEISEKSEIFDDQFSVERPDGSNFTLKIRSTKLEDSAMYFCASSKTQLTTTDTQYFGPGTRLTVL.

The CDR3: CASRAGANVLTF. The CDR3 region has the DNA TGTGCCTCGCGGGCTGGGGCCAACGTCCTGACTTTC. The J gene is TRBJ2-6, the V gene TRBV30; TRBD2 might be the D (5 bases). Germline values: CDR1 GTSNPN, CDR2 SVGIG (reference sequence). Between the trimmed V and J ends, which lost 7 bases and 2 bases, there was a span of 6 bases. The CDR3 length is 12 residues.

J is TRBJ2-7 and V is TRBV18, with a possible D match to TRBD1 (5 bases). Germline V lookup: CDR1 KGHSH, CDR2 LQKENI. Trimming shortened V by 4 bases and J by 1 base, and 8 bases separated the two germline ends. The CDR3 consists of 13 residues. CDR3 sequence: CASSRAGSYEQYF. The CDR3 DNA reads as TGTGCCAGCTCACGGGCAGGGTCCTACGAGCAGTACTTC.

The rearrangement joins TRBV7-8 to TRBJ2-1; no reliable D call. CDR1 is SGHVS, CDR2 FQNEAQ, per germline. Trimming left V 5 bases short and J 7 bases short, with 18 bases between. This CDR3 has 15 amino acids. In DNA form, the CDR3 reads TGTGCCAGCAGCCTTACAATACGGGTTCTGAATGAGCAGTTCTTC. It encodes CASSLTIRVLNEQFF.

The CDR3 DNA sequence: TGCGCCAGCAGCTTGGGCCGGGACGGATGGCGTGAGACCCAGTACTTC. This sequence encodes CASSLGRDGWRETQYF. The chain couples TRBV5-1 to TRBJ2-5; D tentatively fits TRBD1 or TRBD2 (5 bases each). The germline V gene encodes CDR1 SGHRS and CDR2 YFSETQ. Between the trimmed V and J ends, which lost 0 bases and 5 bases, there was a span of 17 bases. CDR3 length equals 16 residues.

The chain recombines TRBV7-2 with TRBJ2-1; maybe TRBD2 (5 bases). V gave up 3 bases and J gave up 10 bases, with 10 bases separating them. The CDR3 runs 12 residues. The germline gives CDR1 SGHTA, CDR2 FQGNSA. CDR3 region: CASSFTRAEQFF. The CDR3 nucleotides read TGTGCCAGCAGCTTTACTAGGGCGGAGCAGTTCTTC.

This chain connects TRBV29-1 to TRBJ1-1, with D uncertain. With 7 bases removed from V and 1 base from J, the gap between germline ends came to 10 bases. The CDR3 covers 12 residues. Germline V gene lookup returns CDR1 SQVTM and CDR2 ANQGSEA. The CDR3 DNA reads as TGCAGCGGGAACTGGGGGAACACTGAAGCTTTCTTT. It codes for CSGNWGNTEAFF.

This sequence joins TRBV7-9 and TRBJ2-2, with 8 bases lining up with TRBD2. Germline V gene sequence: CDR1 SEHNR, CDR2 FQNEAQ (reference sequence). The CDR3 consists of 16 residues. V dropped 3 bases and J dropped 5; count of bases not matched to a gene: 8. In DNA, the CDR3 is TGTGCCAGCAGCTTTTCCGCGGGGGGTAGTACCGGGGAGCTGTTTTTT. It encodes CASSFSAGGSTGELFF.